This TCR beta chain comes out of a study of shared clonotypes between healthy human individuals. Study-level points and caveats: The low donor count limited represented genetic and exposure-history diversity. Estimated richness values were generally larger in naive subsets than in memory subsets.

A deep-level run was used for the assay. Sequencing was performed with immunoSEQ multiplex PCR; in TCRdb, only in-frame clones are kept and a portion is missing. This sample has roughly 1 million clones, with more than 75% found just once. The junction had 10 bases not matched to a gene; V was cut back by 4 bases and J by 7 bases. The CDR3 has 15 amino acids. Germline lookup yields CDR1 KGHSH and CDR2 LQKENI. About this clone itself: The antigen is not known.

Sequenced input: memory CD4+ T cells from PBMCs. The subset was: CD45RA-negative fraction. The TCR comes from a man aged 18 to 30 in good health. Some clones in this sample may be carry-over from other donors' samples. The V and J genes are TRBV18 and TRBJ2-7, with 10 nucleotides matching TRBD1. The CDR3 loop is CASSLRAGTGEEQYF. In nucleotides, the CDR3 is TGTGCCAGCTCACTCCGGGCGGGGACAGGGGAAGAGCAGTACTTC.